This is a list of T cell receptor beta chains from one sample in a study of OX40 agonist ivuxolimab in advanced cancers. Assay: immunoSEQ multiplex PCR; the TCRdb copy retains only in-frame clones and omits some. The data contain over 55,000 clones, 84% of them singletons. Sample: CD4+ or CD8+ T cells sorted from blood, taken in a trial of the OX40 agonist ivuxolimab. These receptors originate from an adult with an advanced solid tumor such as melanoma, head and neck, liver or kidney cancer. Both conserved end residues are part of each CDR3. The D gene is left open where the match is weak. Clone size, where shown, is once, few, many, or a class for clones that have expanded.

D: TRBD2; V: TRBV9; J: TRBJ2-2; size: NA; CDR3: CASSARTSGNTGELFF; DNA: TGTGCCAGCAGCGCAAGGACTAGCGGTAACACCGGGGAGCTGTTTTTT
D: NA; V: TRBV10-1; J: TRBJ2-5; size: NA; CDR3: CASSESQEEETQYF; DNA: TGCGCCAGCAGTGAGTCGCAGGAAGAAGAGACCCAGTACTTC
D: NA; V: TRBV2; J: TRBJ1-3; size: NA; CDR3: CASSVQGSSGNTIYF; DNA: TGTGCCAGCAGCGTACAGGGATCATCTGGAAACACCATATATTTT
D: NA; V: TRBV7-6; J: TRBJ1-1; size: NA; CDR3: CASSLGRQNTEAFF; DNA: TGTGCCAGCAGCTTGGGCAGACAGAACACTGAAGCTTTCTTT
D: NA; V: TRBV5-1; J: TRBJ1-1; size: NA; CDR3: CASSLGIGVNTEAFF; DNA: TGCGCCAGCAGCTTGGGTATAGGGGTGAACACTGAAGCTTTCTTT
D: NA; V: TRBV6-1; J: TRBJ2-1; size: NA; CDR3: CASRTGGGNEQFF; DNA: TGTGCCAGCAGAACAGGGGGAGGGAATGAGCAGTTCTTC
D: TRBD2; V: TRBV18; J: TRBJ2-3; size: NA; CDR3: CASSPREGNTDTQYF; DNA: TGTGCCAGCTCACCAAGGGAGGGGAACACAGATACGCAGTATTTT
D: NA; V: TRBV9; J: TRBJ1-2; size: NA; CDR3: CASSVERGGDGYTF; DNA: TGTGCCAGCAGCGTCGAGAGGGGCGGAGATGGCTACACCTTC
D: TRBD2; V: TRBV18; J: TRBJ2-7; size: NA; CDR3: CASSVTAGKEYEQYF; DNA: TGTGCCAGCTCAGTCACAGCGGGAAAGGAGTACGAGCAGTACTTC
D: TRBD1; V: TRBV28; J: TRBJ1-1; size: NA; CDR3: CASSKQQGARTEAFF; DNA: TGTGCCAGCAGCAAACAACAGGGGGCGAGAACTGAAGCTTTCTTT
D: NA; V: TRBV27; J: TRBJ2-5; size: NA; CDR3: CASSWRETQYF; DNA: TGTGCCAGCAGTTGGAGGGAGACCCAGTACTTC
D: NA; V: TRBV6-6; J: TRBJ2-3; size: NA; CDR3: CASRRVLASTDTQYF; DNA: TGTGCCAGCAGAAGGGTTCTAGCCAGCACAGATACGCAGTATTTT
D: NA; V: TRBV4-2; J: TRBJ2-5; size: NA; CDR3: CASSQLTGWGETQYF; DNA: TGTGCCAGCAGCCAACTTACAGGGTGGGGAGAGACCCAGTACTTC
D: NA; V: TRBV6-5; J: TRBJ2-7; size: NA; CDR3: CASSYSSPYEQYF; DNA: TGTGCCAGCAGTTACTCGAGTCCCTACGAGCAGTACTTC
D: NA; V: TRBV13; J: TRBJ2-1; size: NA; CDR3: CASSSPYNEQFF; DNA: TGTGCCAGCTCTTCCCCCTACAATGAGCAGTTCTTC
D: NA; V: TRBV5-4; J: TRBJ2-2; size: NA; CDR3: CASSLRLANTGELFF; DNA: TGTGCCAGCAGCTTGAGGCTTGCGAACACCGGGGAGCTGTTTTTT
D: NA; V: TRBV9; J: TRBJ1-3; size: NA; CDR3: CASSPPGGNGNTIYF; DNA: TGTGCCAGCAGCCCCCCCGGGGGGAATGGAAACACCATATATTTT
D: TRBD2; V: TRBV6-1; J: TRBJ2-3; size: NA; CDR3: CASKYSGVGTDTQYF; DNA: TGTGCCAGCAAATATAGCGGGGTCGGGACGGATACGCAGTATTTT
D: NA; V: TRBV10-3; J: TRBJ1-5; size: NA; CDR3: CAISEFAGNQPQHF; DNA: TGTGCCATCAGTGAGTTTGCGGGAAATCAGCCCCAGCATTTT
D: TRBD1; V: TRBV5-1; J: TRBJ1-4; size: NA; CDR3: CASSLEGTGNEKLFF; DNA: TGCGCCAGCAGCTTGGAGGGGACAGGGAACGAAAAACTGTTTTTT
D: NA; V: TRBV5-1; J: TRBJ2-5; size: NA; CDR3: CASSLGQPKETQYF; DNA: TGCGCCAGCAGCTTGGGACAGCCAAAGGAGACCCAGTACTTC
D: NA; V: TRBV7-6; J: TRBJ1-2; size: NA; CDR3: CASSASREAYGYTF; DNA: TGTGCCAGCAGCGCCTCCAGGGAAGCCTATGGCTACACCTTC
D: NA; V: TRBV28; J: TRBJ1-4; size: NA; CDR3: CASSPQDRTNEELFF; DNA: TGTGCCAGCAGTCCCCAGGACAGAACTAATGAAGAACTGTTTTTT
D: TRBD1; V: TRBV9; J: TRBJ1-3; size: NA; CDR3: CASSYLGQGNTIYF; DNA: TGTGCCAGCAGCTATTTGGGACAGGGGAACACCATATATTTT
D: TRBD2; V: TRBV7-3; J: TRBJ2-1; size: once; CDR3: CASSPGGAGEQFF; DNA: TGTGCCAGCAGCCCCGGGGGGGCGGGGGAGCAGTTCTTC
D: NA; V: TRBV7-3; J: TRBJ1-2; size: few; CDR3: CASSPGQWGGYTF; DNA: TGTGCCAGCAGCCCTGGCCAATGGGGTGGCTACACCTTC
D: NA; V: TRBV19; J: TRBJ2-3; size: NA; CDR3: CASNGGSTDTQYF; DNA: TGTGCCAGTAACGGCGGGAGCACAGATACGCAGTATTTT
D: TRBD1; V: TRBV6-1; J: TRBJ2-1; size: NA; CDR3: CASSARQGIYNEQFF; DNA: TGTGCCAGCAGTGCCCGACAGGGGATCTACAATGAGCAGTTCTTC
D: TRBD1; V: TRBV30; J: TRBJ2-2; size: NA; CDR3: CAWNRGQTGELFF; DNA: TGTGCCTGGAACAGGGGGCAAACCGGGGAGCTGTTTTTT
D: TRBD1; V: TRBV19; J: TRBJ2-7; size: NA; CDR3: CASRMGQGAQYEQYF; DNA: TGTGCCAGTAGGATGGGACAGGGGGCGCAATACGAGCAGTACTTC
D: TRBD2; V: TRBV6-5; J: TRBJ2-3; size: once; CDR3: CASRRGDRTDTQYF; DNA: TGTGCCAGCAGGCGGGGGGACCGCACAGATACGCAGTATTTT
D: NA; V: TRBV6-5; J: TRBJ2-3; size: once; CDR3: CASRSTTYTDTQYF; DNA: TGTGCCAGCAGATCCACGACTTACACAGATACGCAGTATTTT
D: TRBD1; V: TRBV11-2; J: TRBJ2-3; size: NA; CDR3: CASSLRQGVDTQYF; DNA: TGTGCCAGCAGCTTACGGCAGGGGGTAGATACGCAGTATTTT
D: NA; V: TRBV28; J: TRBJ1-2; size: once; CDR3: CASSNVIYGYTF; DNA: TGTGCCAGCAGTAATGTAATCTATGGCTACACCTTC
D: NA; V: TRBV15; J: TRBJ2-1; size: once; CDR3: CATRARPEGYEQFF; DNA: TGTGCCACCAGGGCTAGGCCCGAGGGGTATGAGCAGTTCTTC
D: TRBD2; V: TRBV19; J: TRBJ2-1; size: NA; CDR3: CASSINRLADNEQFF; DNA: TGTGCCAGTAGTATTAACAGACTAGCGGACAATGAGCAGTTCTTC
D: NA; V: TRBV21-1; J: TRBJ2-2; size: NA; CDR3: CASSKGRATNTGELFF; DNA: TGTGCCAGCAGCAAAGGGCGGGCTACGAACACCGGGGAGCTGTTTTTT
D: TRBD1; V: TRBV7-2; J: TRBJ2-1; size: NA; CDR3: CASSIRSRTGMFYNEQFF; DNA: TGTGCCAGCAGCATCAGATCCCGGACAGGAATGTTCTACAATGAGCAGTTCTTC
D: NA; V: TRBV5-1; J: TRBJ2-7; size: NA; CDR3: CASSLRDSEQYF; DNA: TGCGCCAGCAGCCTGCGGGACTCCGAGCAGTACTTC
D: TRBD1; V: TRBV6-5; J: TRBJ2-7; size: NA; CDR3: CASSYSRAGGGGEQYF; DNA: TGTGCCAGCAGTTACTCGAGGGCAGGGGGCGGCGGCGAGCAGTACTTC
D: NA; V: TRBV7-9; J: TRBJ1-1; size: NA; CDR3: CASSSNTEAFF; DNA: TGTGCCAGCAGCTCCAACACTGAAGCTTTCTTT
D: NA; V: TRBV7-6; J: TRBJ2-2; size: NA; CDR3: CASSSGGGAATGELFF; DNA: TGTGCCAGCAGCTCCGGTGGTGGGGCAGCAACCGGGGAGCTGTTTTTT
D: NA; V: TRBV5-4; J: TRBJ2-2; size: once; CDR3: CASSPTADTGELFF; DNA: TGTGCCAGCAGCCCTACCGCAGACACCGGGGAGCTGTTTTTT
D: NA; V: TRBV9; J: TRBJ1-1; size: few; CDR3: CASSVGANTEAFF; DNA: TGTGCCAGCAGCGTAGGGGCGAACACTGAAGCTTTCTTT
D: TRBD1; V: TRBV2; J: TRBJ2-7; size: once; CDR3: CASSVPGQGSYEQYF; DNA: TGTGCCAGCAGTGTCCCCGGACAGGGCTCCTACGAGCAGTACTTC
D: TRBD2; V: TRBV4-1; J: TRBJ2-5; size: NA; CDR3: CASSQEPGLAGPQETQYF; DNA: TGCGCCAGCAGCCAAGAACCAGGACTAGCGGGGCCTCAAGAGACCCAGTACTTC
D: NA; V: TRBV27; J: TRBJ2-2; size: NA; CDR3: CASSLITSSTGELFF; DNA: TGTGCCAGCAGTTTAATCACGAGCAGTACCGGGGAGCTGTTTTTT
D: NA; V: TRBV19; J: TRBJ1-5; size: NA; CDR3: CASATLNQPQHF; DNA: TGTGCCAGTGCGACCCTAAATCAGCCCCAGCATTTT
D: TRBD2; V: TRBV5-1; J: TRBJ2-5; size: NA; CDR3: CASSRGLAGTQETQYF; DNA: TGCGCCAGCAGCCGGGGACTAGCGGGGACCCAAGAGACCCAGTACTTC
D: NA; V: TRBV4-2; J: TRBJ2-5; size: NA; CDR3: CASSQDRTAQETQYF; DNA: TGTGCCAGCAGCCAAGATCGAACAGCACAAGAGACCCAGTACTTC
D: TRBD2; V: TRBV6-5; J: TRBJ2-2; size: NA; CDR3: CASRRGGRRELFF; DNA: TGTGCCAGCAGGCGGGGGGGACGTCGTGAGCTGTTTTTT
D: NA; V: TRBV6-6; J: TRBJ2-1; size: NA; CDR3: CASGSRGGPGNEQFF; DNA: TGTGCCAGCGGCTCCCGAGGGGGGCCCGGCAATGAGCAGTTCTTC